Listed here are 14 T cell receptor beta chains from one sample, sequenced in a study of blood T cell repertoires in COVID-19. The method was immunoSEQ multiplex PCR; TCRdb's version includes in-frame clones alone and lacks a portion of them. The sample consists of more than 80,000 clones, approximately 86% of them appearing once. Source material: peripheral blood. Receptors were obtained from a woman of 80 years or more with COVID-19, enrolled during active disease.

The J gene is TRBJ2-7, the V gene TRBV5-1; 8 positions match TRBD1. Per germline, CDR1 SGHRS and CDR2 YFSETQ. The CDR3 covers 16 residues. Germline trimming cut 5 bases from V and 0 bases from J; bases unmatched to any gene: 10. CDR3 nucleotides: TGCGCCAGCAGGCCGGACTGGACAGGGATCTCCTACGAGCAGTACTTC. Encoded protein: CASRPDWTGISYEQYF.

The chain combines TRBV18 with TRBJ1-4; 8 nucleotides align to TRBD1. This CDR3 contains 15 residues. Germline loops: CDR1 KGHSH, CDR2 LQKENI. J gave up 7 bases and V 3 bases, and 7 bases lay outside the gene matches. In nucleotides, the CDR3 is TGTGCCAGCTCACCCCTAGACAGGGGCGGTGAAAAACTGTTTTTT. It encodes CASSPLDRGGEKLFF.

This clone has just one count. CDR3 sequence (DNA): TGTGCCAGCAGCGAAGGACAGGGGTTCAATGAGCAGTTCTTC. It specifies CASSEGQGFNEQFF. The chain recombines TRBV11-3 with TRBJ2-1, with 9 bases fitting TRBD1. With 5 bases clipped from V and 6 bases from J, the junction kept 5 bases outside the gene matches. The CDR3 extends over 14 amino acids. The germline V gene encodes CDR1 SGHNT and CDR2 YENEEA.

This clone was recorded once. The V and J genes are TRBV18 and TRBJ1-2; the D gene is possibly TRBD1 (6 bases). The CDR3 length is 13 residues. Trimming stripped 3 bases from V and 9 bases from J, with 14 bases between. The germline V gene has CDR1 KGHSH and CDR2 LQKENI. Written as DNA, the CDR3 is TGTGCCAGCTCACCCAATGACAGGCGAAGCTACACCTTC. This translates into CASSPNDRRSYTF.

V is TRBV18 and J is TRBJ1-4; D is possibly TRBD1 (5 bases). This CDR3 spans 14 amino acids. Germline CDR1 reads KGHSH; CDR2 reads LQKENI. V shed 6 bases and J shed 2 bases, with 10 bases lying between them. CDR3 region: CASSIRATNEKLFF. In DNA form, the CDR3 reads TGTGCCAGCTCCATCAGGGCTACTAATGAAAAACTGTTTTTT.

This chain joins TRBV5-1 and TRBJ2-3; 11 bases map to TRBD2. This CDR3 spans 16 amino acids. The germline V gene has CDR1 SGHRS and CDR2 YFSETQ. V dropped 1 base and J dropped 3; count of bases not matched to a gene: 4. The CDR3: CASSLFTSGSTDTQYF. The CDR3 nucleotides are TGCGCCAGCAGCTTGTTCACTAGCGGGAGTACAGATACGCAGTATTTT.

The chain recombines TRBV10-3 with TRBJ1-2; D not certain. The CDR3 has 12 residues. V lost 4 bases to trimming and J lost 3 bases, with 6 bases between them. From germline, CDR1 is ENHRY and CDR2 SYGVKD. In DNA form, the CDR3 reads TGTGCCATCAGTGGAGAGCACTATGGCTACACCTTC. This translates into CAISGEHYGYTF.

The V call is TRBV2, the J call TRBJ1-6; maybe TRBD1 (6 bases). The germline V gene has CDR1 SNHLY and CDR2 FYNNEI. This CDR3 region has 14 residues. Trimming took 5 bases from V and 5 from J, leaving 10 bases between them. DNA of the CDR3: TGTGCCAGCAGTACTAACAGGGATAATTCACCCCTCCACTTT. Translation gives CASSTNRDNSPLHF.

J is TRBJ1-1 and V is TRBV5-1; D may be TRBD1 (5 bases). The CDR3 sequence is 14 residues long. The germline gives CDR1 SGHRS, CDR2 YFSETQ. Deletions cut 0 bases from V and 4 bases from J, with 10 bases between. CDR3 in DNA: TGCGCCAGCAGCTTGGCCCAGGGCACCACTGAAGCTTTCTTT. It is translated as CASSLAQGTTEAFF.

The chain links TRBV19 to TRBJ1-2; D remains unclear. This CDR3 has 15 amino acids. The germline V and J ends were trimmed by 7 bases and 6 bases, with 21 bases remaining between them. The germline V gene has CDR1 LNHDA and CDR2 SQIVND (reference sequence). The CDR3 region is CASMLIGRGVDGYTF. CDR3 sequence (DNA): TGTGCCAGTATGCTGATAGGGAGAGGAGTGGATGGCTACACCTTC. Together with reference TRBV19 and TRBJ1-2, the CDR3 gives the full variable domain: DGGITQSPKYLFRKEGQNVTLSCEQNLNHDAMYWYRQDPGQGLRLIYYSQIVNDFQKGDIAEGYSVSREKKESFPLTVTSAQKNPTAFYLCASMLIGRGVDGYTFGSGTRLTVV.

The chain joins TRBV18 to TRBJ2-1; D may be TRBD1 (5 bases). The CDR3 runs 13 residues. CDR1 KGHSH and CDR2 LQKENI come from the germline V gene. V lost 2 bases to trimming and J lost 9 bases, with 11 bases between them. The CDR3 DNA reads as TGTGCCAGCTCACCAACAGGCGGAGCTGAGCAGTTCTTC. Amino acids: CASSPTGGAEQFF.

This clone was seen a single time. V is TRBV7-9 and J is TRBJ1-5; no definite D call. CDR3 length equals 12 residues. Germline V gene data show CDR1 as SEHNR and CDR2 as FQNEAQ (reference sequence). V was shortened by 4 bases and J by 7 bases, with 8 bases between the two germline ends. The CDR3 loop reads CASSYNNQPQHF. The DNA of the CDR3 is TGTGCCAGCAGCTATAACAACCAGCCCCAGCATTTT.

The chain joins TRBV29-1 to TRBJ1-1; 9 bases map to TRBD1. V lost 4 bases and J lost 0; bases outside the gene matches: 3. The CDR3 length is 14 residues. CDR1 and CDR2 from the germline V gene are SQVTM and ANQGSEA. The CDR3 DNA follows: TGCAGCGTTGCAGGACAGGGGATGAACACTGAAGCTTTCTTT. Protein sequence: CSVAGQGMNTEAFF.

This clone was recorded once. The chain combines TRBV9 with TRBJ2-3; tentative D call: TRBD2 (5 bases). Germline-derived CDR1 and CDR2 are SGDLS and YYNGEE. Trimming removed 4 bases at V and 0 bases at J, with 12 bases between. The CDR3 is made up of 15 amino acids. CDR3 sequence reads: CASSPIGLSTDTQYF. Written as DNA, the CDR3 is TGTGCCAGCAGCCCCATAGGACTTAGCACAGATACGCAGTATTTT.